These 22 T cell receptor beta chains originate from one sample sequenced in a study of OX40 agonist ivuxolimab in advanced cancers. Only in-frame clones appear in the TCRdb table, and some are missing; sequencing was by immunoSEQ multiplex PCR. This sample yields about 41,000 clones, of which roughly 88% are seen a single time; 2.6% belongs to the top ten. The sample in question was CD4+ or CD8+ T cells sorted from blood, obtained in a trial of the OX40 agonist ivuxolimab. These receptors were obtained from an adult with an advanced solid tumor such as melanoma, head and neck, liver or kidney cancer.

There are a few counts of this clone. The rearrangement joins TRBV27 to TRBJ2-2, with a weak D call TRBD2 (5 bases). The germline V gene encodes CDR1 MNHEY and CDR2 SMNVEV (reference sequence). The CDR3 has 12 amino acids. V lost 5 bases to trimming and J lost 7 bases, with 8 bases between them. CDR3 loop: CASSRGGGELFF. As DNA, the CDR3 is TGTGCCAGCAGTCGGGGTGGCGGGGAGCTGTTTTTT.

The CDR3 is CASSLGGPKGRLDEQYF. In nucleotides, the CDR3 is TGTGCCAGCAGCTTGGGGGGGCCCAAGGGGCGCTTGGACGAGCAGTACTTC. This chain joins TRBV5-6 and TRBJ2-7; D may be TRBD1 (6 bases). The V and J ends lost 0 bases and 5 bases respectively, with 21 bases between them. The CDR3 loop spans 17 amino acids. Germline V gives CDR1 SGHDT, CDR2 YYEEEE. The full variable domain, in which reference TRBV5-6 and TRBJ2-7 provide the parts outside the CDR3, is DAGVTQSPTHLIKTRGQQVTLRCSPKSGHDTVSWYQQALGQGPQFIFQYYEEEERQRGNFPDRFSGHQFPNYSSELNVNALLLGDSALYLCASSLGGPKGRLDEQYFGPGTRLTVT.

The chain carries TRBV4-3 and TRBJ1-3; 7 positions match TRBD1. Germline V gene sequence: CDR1 LGHNA, CDR2 YSLEER. With V trimmed by 0 bases and J by 4 bases, 3 bases remained unmatched. The CDR3 length is 15 residues. CDR3 residues: CASSQDGTAGNTIYF. For the CDR3, the DNA is TGCGCCAGCAGCCAAGACGGGACAGCAGGAAACACCATATATTTT.

This chain uses TRBV11-2 with TRBJ2-7; the match to TRBD2 covers 11 bases. The V and J ends lost 1 base and 7 bases, in that order; junction bases with no gene match: 18. This CDR3 contains 19 residues. Germline CDR1 reads SGHAT; CDR2 reads FQNNGV. The CDR3 region has the DNA TGTGCCAGCAGCTTAGCATCCGGGACTAGCGGCCAGAGATTTCAGGAGCAGTACTTC. It specifies CASSLASGTSGQRFQEQYF.

This chain links TRBV7-9 with TRBJ2-3; 14 positions match TRBD2. This CDR3 contains 18 residues. CDR1 and CDR2 from the germline V gene are SEHNR and FQNEAQ (reference sequence). V lost 1 base, J lost 4 bases, and 7 bases stayed unmatched. The CDR3 DNA is TGTGCCAGCAGCTTAGGGGTGACTAGCGGGGGGGCCGCAGATACGCAGTATTTT. It specifies CASSLGVTSGGAADTQYF.

The chain is built from TRBV29-1 and TRBJ2-3; weak D call: TRBD2 (5 bases). V was pared by 4 bases and J by 14 bases, with 13 bases between. The CDR3 loop spans 10 amino acids. The germline V gene encodes CDR1 SQVTM and CDR2 ANQGSEA. This CDR3 is CSVGGEGRYF. CDR3 bases: TGCAGCGTTGGGGGTGAGGGTCGGTATTTT.

The chain is built from TRBV19 and TRBJ2-1, with 13 positions matching TRBD2. The ends lost 3 bases at V and 9 bases at J; junction bases unmatched: 11. The CDR3 extends over 17 amino acids. Germline V gene lookup returns CDR1 LNHDA and CDR2 SQIVND (reference sequence). The CDR3, as DNA: TGTGCCAGTAGTATCACCCACGGGACTAGCGGGACGGCTGAGCAGTTCTTC. As protein: CASSITHGTSGTAEQFF.

The chain combines TRBV5-8 with TRBJ2-7, with TRBD2 matching over 12 bases. This CDR3 has 17 residues. In germline, CDR1 is SGHTS, CDR2 YDEGEE. J lost 4 bases, V lost 7 bases, and 15 bases had no gene match. The CDR3 loop is CASPHGLAGGIRYEQYF. The CDR3 nucleotides read TGTGCCAGCCCCCACGGGCTAGCGGGGGGGATCAGATACGAGCAGTACTTC.

The rearrangement links TRBV29-1 to TRBJ1-1; tentative D call: TRBD1 (6 bases). This CDR3 contains 10 residues. V shed 7 bases and J shed 8 bases, with 11 bases lying between them. CDR1 and CDR2 (germline): SQVTM, ANQGSEA. This CDR3 is CSATQGEAFF. The DNA of the CDR3 is TGCAGCGCAACACAGGGAGAAGCTTTCTTT.

This chain links TRBV6-6 with TRBJ1-1; possible D gene TRBD1, 5 bases. V shed 0 bases and J shed 5 bases, with 10 bases lying between them. Germline CDR1 is MNHNY and CDR2 is SVGAGI (reference sequence). This CDR3 is 14 amino acids long. The chain's CDR3 is CASSYSGGETEAFF. Here the CDR3 DNA reads TGTGCCAGCAGTTACTCGGGGGGTGAGACTGAAGCTTTCTTT.

The V gene is TRBV7-3, the J gene TRBJ2-1; TRBD2 agrees at 7 bases. This CDR3 is 15 amino acids long. The V segment lost 5 bases and the J segment 6 bases; nucleotides outside the gene matches: 10. In germline, CDR1 is SGHTA, CDR2 FQGTGA. CDR3 nucleotide sequence: TGTGCCAGCAGCCCTAGAGCGGGCGGGGGCAATGAGCAGTTCTTC. Translating it yields CASSPRAGGGNEQFF.

V gene TRBV9 combines with J gene TRBJ2-1, with no clear D. Germline loops: CDR1 SGDLS, CDR2 YYNGEE. Between the trimmed V and J ends, which lost 6 bases and 8 bases, there was a span of 18 bases. The CDR3 has 14 amino acids. CDR3 sequence (DNA): TGTGCCAGCACCCCCGAGTGGTCGGCGTATGAGCAGTTCTTC. Amino acid sequence: CASTPEWSAYEQFF.

The J gene is TRBJ1-5, the V gene TRBV19; 8 positions match TRBD1. Germline loops: CDR1 LNHDA, CDR2 SQIVND (reference sequence). J was trimmed by 5 bases and V by 3 bases; bases with no gene match: 3. This CDR3 has 14 residues. The CDR3 protein is CASSIPQGDQPQHF. Written as DNA, the CDR3 is TGTGCCAGTAGTATCCCACAGGGGGATCAGCCCCAGCATTTT.

The chain uses TRBV4-3 and TRBJ1-6; D unresolved. CDR3 length: 14 amino acids. V was pared by 1 base and J by 10 bases, with 11 bases between. Germline values: CDR1 LGHNA, CDR2 YSLEER. In DNA, the CDR3 is TGCGCCAGCAGCCAAGTTCTGCCTGGGTCACCCCTCCACTTT. It translates to CASSQVLPGSPLHF.

This chain joins TRBV28 and TRBJ2-3; TRBD1 agrees at 8 bases. Germline assignment: CDR1 MDHEN and CDR2 SYDVKM. V shed 5 bases and J 9 bases; nucleotides not matched to a gene: 10. This CDR3 spans 14 amino acids. The CDR3 region has the DNA TGTGCCAGCAGTCCGTCCTTACAGGGGGACACGCAGTATTTT. It translates to CASSPSLQGDTQYF.

This sequence joins TRBV6-6 and TRBJ2-3, with 7 bases matching TRBD1. The CDR3 runs to 15 residues. The germline CDR1 and CDR2 sequences are MNHNY and SVGAGI (reference sequence). After removal of 2 bases from V and 3 bases from J, the junction contained 5 bases not matched to a gene. The CDR3: CASSYGDRVTDTQYF. The DNA of the CDR3 is TGTGCCAGCAGTTACGGCGACAGGGTGACAGATACGCAGTATTTT.

This clone was seen more than once but under ten times. V is TRBV7-2 and J is TRBJ2-7; D is unclear. V was clipped by 1 base and J by 0 bases, with 7 bases between them. In germline, CDR1 is SGHTA, CDR2 FQGNSA. This CDR3 spans 14 amino acids. The CDR3 sequence is CASSLVAYSYEQYF. The CDR3, as DNA: TGTGCCAGCAGCTTAGTTGCTTACTCCTACGAGCAGTACTTC. Filled out from reference TRBV7-2 and TRBJ2-7, the complete variable domain reads GAGVSQSPSNKVTEKGKDVELRCDPISGHTALYWYRQSLGQGLEFLIYFQGNSAPDKSGLPSDRFSAERTGGSVSTLTIQRTQQEDSAVYLCASSLVAYSYEQYFGPGTRLTVT.

Here the CDR3 reads CASSLSGPGGTVNQPQHF. The DNA of the CDR3 is TGTGCCAGCAGTTTATCGGGGCCTGGGGGGACGGTTAATCAGCCCCAGCATTTT. The gene calls are TRBV27 and TRBJ1-5; the D gene is possibly TRBD1 (5 bases). Germline loops: CDR1 MNHEY, CDR2 SMNVEV (reference sequence). The ends were cut back, 0 bases at V and 4 bases at J, with 19 bases in the middle. The CDR3 spans 18 residues.

The rearrangement uses TRBV7-7 and TRBJ2-2; TRBD2 might be the D (6 bases). CDR1 and CDR2 (germline): SSHAT, FNYEAQ (reference sequence). The V and J ends lost 5 bases and 6 bases respectively, with 10 bases between them. The CDR3 is 13 amino acids. The CDR3 here is CASSQGEAGELFF. The CDR3 nucleotides are TGTGCCAGCAGCCAAGGGGAGGCCGGGGAGCTGTTTTTT.

The chain is built from TRBV7-9 and TRBJ1-1; a possible D gene is TRBD1 (5 bases). In germline, CDR1 is SEHNR, CDR2 FQNEAQ (reference sequence). CDR3 length equals 18 residues. The V and J ends lost 3 bases and 2 bases respectively, with 22 bases between them. CDR3 in amino acids: CASSFDPYDSAVNTEAFF. The CDR3 nucleotides are TGTGCCAGCAGCTTTGACCCCTATGACAGCGCCGTAAACACTGAAGCTTTCTTT.

The chain combines TRBV29-1 with TRBJ2-7; 7 nucleotides line up with TRBD1. The V gene end was trimmed by 7 bases and the J gene end by 0 bases; junction bases not matched to a gene: 6. Per the germline V gene, CDR1 is SQVTM and CDR2 is ANQGSEA. The CDR3 is 13 residues long. CDR3 loop: CSARQGPSYEQYF. CDR3 nucleotides: TGCAGCGCCAGACAGGGACCCTCCTACGAGCAGTACTTC.

The chain is built from TRBV6-1 and TRBJ1-1, with unresolved D. This CDR3 is 16 amino acids long. Deletions cut 0 bases from V and 0 bases from J, with 11 bases between. From germline, CDR1 is MNHNS and CDR2 SASEGT. The CDR3 DNA reads as TGTGCCAGCAGTGAAGCGGGTGGCACAATGAACACTGAAGCTTTCTTT. It translates to CASSEAGGTMNTEAFF.